This T cell receptor beta chain stems from a study of cytomegalovirus exposure and HLA in healthy donors. Study-level points and caveats: Most subjects had HLA-A and HLA-B alleles reportedly predicted accurately by TCR beta sequences. The authors later found most CMV-associated TCR beta chains appeared HLA-restricted.

About this clone: Its target is unknown.

Healthy bone marrow donors made up the donor group. A multiplex PCR was run with 60 Vbeta primers and 13 Jbeta primers. Method: immunoSEQ multiplex PCR; TCRdb's copy keeps in-frame clones and lacks some. The table records around 130,000 clones, roughly 85% of them present only once. Germline V lookup: CDR1 SQVTM, CDR2 ANQGSEA. The CDR3 consists of 15 residues. The germline V and J ends were trimmed by 5 bases and 0 bases, with 16 bases remaining between them. This chain links TRBV29-1 with TRBJ1-2; D possibly corresponds to TRBD1 (5 bases). The receptor comes from a boy between 10 and 17 years old in good health and CMV-seronegative. Input material: PBMCs. This CDR3 reads CSVRVAQAANYGYTF. CDR3 bases: TGCAGCGTTCGGGTTGCACAGGCCGCTAACTATGGCTACACCTTC.